This T cell receptor (beta chain) came from a study of identical twins. TCRdb fed the 5' RACE reads into MiXCR, producing one record per CDR3 protein. The sample has hundreds of thousands of distinct CDR3 sequences; 6.5% to 9.5% are singletons. Study outcomes and limitations: For cord blood, abundant beta clonotypes had fewer insertions, unlike memory repertoires, which showed none. Twin pairs' shared out-of-frame alpha sequences were enriched in low generation probability.

Healthy Caucasians supplied all donations. Trimming cost V 5 bases and J 5 bases; bases outside gene matches: 4. The CDR3 contains 15 residues. Many counts were recorded for this clonotype. Its antigen is undetermined. These same data were also listed under a study on yellow fever vaccine responses in identical twins.

J is TRBJ2-1 and V is TRBV12-3 or TRBV12-4; TRBD2 aligns across 12 bases. Sequencing was done on a sample of memory (CD45RO+) T cells sorted from blood. The clonotype was recovered from a woman under 30 in good health. CDR3 sequence: CASSPSGGANNEQFF. The CDR3 DNA reads TGTGCCAGCAGTCCTAGCGGGGGGGCTAACAATGAGCAGTTCTTC.